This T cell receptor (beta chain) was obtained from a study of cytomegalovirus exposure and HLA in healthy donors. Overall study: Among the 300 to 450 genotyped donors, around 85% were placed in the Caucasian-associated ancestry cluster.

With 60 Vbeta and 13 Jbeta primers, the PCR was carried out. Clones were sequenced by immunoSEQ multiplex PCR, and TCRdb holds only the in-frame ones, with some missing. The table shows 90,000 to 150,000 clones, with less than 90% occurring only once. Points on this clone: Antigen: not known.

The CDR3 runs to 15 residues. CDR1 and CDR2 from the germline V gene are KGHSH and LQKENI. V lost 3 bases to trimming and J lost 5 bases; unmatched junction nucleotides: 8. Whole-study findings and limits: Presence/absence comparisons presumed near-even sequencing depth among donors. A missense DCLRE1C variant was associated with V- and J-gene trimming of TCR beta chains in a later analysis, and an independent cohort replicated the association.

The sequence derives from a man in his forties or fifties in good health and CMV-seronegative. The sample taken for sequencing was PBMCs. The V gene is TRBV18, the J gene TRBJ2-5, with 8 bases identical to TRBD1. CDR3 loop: CASSPGQGASETQYF. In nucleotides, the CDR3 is TGTGCCAGCTCACCCGGCCAGGGGGCATCGGAGACCCAGTACTTC.